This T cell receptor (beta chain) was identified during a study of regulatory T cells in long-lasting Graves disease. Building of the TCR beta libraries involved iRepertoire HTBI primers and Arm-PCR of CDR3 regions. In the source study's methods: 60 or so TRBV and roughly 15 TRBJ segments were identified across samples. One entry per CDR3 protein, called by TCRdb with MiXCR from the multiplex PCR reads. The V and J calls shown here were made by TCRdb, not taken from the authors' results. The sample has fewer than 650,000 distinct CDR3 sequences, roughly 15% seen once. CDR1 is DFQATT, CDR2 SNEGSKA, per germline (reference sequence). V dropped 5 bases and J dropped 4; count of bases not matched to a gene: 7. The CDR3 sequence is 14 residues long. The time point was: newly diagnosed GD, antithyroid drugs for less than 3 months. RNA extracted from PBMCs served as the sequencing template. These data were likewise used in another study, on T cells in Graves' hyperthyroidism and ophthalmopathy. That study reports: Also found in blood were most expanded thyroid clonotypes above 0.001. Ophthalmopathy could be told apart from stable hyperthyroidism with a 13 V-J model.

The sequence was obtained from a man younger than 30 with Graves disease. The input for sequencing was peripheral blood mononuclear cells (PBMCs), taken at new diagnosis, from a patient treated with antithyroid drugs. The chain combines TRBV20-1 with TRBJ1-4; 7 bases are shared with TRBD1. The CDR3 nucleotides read TGCAGTGCTCGACGGACAGGCTATAATGAAAAACTGTTTTTT. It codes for CSARRTGYNEKLFF.